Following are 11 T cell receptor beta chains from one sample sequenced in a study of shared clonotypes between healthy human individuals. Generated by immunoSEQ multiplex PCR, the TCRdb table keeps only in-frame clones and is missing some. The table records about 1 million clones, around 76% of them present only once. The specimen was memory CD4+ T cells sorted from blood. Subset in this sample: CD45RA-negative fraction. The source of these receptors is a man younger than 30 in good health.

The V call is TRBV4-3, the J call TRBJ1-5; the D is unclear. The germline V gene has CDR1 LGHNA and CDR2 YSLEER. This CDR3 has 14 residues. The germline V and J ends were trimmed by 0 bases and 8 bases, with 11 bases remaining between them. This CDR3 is CASSQEGAVKPQHF. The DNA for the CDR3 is TGCGCCAGCAGCCAAGAAGGTGCGGTAAAGCCCCAGCATTTT.

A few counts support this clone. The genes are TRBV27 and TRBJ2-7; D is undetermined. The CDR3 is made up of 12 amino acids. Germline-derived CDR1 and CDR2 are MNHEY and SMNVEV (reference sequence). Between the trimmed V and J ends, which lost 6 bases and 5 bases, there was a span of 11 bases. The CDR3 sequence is CASSLNRNEQYF. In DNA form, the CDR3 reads TGTGCCAGCAGCTTAAACCGGAACGAGCAGTACTTC.

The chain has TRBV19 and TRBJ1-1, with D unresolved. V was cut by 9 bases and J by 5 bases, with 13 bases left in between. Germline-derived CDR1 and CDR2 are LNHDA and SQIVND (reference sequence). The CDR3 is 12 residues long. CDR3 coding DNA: TGTGCCAGCAGCGTGGGGTGGACTGAAGCTTTCTTT. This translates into CASSVGWTEAFF.

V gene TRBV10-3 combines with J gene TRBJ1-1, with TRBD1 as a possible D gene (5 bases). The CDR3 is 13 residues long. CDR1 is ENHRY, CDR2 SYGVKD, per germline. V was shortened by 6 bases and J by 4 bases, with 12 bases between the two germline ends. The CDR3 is CAISRDRVTEAFF. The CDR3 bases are TGTGCCATCAGCCGGGACCGCGTCACTGAAGCTTTCTTT.

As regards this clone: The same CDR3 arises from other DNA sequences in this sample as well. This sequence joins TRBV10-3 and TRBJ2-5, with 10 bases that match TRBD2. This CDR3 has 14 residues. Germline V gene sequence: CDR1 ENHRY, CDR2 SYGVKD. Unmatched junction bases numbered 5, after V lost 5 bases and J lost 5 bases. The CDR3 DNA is TGTGCCATCAGTCCCAGCGGGGGGGCGGAGACCCAGTACTTC. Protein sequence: CAISPSGGAETQYF.

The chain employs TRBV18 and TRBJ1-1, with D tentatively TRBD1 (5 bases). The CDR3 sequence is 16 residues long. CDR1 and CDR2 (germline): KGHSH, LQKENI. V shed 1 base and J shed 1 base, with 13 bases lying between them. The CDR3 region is CASSPRGGGANTEAFF. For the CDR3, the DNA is TGTGCCAGCTCACCACGGGGTGGAGGGGCGAACACTGAAGCTTTCTTT.

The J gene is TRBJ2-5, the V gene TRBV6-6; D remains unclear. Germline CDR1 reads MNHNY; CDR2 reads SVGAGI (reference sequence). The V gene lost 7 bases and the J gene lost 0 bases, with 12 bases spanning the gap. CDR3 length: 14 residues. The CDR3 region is CASKNSPYQETQYF. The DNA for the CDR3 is TGTGCCAGCAAAAATAGCCCGTACCAAGAGACCCAGTACTTC.

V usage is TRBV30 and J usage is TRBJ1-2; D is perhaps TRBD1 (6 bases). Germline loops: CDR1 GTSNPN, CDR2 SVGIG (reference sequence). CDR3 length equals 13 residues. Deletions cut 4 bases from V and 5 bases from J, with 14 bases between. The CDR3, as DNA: TGTGCCTGGACCCAACAGGGCGGGTATGGCTACACCTTC. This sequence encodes CAWTQQGGYGYTF.

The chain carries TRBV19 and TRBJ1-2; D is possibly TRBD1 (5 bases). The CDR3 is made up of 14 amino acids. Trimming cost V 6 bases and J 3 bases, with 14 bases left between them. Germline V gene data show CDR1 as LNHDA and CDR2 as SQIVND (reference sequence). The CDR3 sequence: CASRTGTGDYGYTF. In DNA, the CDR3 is TGTGCCAGTAGAACCGGGACGGGAGACTATGGCTACACCTTC.

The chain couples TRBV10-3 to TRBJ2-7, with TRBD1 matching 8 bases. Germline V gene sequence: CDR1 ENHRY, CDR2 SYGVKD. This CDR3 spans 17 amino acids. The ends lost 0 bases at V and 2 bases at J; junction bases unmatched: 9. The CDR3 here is CAISESFRGTGAYEQYF. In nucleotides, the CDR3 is TGTGCCATCAGTGAGTCGTTTCGAGGGACAGGAGCCTACGAGCAGTACTTC.

The CDR3 nucleotides read TGTGCCAGCAGCCCTCGATCCAGCGTCATAGGGAATGAGCAGTTCTTC. Its protein product is CASSPRSSVIGNEQFF. The rearrangement links TRBV7-2 to TRBJ2-1; D ambiguous. This CDR3 has 16 amino acids. Germline CDR1 reads SGHTA; CDR2 reads FQGNSA. Trimming took 5 bases from V and 7 from J, leaving 21 bases between them.